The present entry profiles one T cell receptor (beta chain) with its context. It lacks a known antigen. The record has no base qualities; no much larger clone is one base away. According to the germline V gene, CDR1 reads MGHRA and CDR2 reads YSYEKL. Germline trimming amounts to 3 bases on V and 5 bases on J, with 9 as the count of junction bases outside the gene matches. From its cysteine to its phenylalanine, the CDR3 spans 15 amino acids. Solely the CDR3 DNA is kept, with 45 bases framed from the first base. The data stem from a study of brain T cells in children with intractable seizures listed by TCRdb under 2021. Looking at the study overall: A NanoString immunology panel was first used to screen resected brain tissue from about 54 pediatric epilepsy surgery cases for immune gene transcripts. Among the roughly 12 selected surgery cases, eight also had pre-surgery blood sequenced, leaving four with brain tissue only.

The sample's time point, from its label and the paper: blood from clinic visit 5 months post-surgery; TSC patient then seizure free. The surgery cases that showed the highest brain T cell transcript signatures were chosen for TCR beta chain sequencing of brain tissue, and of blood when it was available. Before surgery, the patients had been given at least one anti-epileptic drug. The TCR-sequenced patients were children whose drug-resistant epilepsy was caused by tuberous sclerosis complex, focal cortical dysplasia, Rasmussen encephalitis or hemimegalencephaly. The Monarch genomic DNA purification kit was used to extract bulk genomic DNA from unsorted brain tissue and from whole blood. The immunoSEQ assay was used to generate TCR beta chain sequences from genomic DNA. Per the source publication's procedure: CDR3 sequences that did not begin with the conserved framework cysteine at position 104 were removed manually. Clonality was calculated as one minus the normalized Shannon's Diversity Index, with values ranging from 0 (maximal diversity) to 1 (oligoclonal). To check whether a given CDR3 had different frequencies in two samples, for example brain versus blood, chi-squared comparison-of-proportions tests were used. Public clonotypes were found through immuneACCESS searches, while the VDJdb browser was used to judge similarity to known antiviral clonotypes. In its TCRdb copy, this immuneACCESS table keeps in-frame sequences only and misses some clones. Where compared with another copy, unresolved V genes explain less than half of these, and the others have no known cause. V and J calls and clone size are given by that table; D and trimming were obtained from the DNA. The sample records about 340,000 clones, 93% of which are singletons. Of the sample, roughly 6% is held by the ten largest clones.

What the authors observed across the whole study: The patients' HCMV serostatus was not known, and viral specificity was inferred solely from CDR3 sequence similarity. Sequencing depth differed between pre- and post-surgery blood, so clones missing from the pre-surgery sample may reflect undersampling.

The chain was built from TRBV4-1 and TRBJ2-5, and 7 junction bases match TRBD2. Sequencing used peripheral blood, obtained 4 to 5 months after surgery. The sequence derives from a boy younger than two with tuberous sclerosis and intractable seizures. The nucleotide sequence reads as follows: TGCGCCAGCAGCCATCCCGGGGGGACCGGGGAGACCCAGTACTTC. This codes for CASSHPGGTGETQYF.